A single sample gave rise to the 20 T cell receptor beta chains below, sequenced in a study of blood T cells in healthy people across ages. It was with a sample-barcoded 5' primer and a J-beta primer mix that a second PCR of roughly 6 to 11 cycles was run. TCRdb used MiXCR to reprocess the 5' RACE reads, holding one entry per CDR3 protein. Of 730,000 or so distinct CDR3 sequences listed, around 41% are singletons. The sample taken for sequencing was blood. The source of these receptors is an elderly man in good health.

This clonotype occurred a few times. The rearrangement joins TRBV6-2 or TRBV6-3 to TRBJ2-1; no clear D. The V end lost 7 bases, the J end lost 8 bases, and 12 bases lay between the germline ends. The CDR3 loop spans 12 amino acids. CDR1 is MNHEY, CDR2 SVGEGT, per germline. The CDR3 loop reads CASTQSRDEQFF. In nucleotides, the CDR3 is TGTGCCAGCACCCAAAGTAGGGATGAGCAGTTCTTC.

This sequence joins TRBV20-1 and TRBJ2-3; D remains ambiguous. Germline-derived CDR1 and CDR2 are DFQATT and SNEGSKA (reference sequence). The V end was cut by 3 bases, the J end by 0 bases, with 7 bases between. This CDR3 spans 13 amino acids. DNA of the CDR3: TGCAGTGCTAGGGAGAGCAGCACAGATACGCAGTATTTT. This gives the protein CSARESSTDTQYF.

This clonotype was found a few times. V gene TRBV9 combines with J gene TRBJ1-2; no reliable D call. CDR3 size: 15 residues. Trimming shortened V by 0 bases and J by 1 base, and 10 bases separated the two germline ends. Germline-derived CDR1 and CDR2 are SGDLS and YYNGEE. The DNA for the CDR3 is TGTGCCAGCAGCGTAGGGGCCAGGCTTAACTATGGCTACACCTTC. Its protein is CASSVGARLNYGYTF.

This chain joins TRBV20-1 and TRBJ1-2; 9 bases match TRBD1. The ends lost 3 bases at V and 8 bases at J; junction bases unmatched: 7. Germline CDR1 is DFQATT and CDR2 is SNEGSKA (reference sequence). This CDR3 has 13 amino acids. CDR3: CSARTGGFGGYTF. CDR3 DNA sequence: TGCAGTGCTAGGACAGGGGGATTCGGGGGCTACACCTTC.

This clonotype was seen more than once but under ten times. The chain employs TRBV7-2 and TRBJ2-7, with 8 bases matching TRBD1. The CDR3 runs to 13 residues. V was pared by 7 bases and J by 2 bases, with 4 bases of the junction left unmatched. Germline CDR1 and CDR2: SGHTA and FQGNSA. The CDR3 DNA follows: TGTGCCAGCACAAAGGACAGGGCCTACGAGCAGTACTTC. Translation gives CASTKDRAYEQYF.

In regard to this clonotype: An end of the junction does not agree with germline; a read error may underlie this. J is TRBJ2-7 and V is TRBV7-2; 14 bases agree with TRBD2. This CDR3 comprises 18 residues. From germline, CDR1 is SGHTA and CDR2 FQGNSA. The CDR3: CASSIATGLAGDSYEQYF. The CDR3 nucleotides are TGTGCCAGCAGCATAGCGACGGGACTAGCGGGGGACTCCTACGAGCAGTACTTC. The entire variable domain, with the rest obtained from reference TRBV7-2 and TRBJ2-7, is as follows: GAGVSQSPSNKVTEKGKDVELRCDPISGHTALYWYRQSLGQGLEFLIYFQGNSAPDKSGLPSDRFSAERTGGSVSTLTIQRTQQEDSAVYLCASSIATGLAGDSYEQYFGPGTRLTVT.

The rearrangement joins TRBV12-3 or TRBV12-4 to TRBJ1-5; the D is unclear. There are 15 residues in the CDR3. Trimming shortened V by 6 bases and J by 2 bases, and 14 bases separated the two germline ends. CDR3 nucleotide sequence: TGTGCCAGCAGCCCCATGGACGGTCGCAATCAGCCCCAGCATTTT. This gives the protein CASSPMDGRNQPQHF.

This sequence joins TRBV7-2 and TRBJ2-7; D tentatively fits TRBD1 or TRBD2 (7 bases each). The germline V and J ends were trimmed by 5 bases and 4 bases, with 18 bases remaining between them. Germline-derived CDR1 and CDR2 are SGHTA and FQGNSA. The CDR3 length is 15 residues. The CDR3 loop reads CASSPQGGARYEQYF. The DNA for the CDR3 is TGTGCCAGCAGCCCCCAGGGGGGGGCGCGGTACGAGCAGTACTTC.

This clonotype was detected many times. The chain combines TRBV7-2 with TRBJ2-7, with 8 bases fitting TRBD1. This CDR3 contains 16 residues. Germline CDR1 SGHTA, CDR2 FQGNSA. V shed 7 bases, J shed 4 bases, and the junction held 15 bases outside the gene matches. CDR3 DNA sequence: TGTGCCAGCACCATCTTCGAAGGACAGGGTCTGTACGAGCAGTACTTC. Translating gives CASTIFEGQGLYEQYF. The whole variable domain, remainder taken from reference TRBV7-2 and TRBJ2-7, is GAGVSQSPSNKVTEKGKDVELRCDPISGHTALYWYRQSLGQGLEFLIYFQGNSAPDKSGLPSDRFSAERTGGSVSTLTIQRTQQEDSAVYLCASTIFEGQGLYEQYFGPGTRLTVT.

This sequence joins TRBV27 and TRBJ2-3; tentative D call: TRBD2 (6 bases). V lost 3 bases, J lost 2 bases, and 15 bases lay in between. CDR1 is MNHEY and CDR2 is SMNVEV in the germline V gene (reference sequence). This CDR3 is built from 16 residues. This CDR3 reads CASSLFGRGNTDTQYF. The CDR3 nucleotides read TGTGCCAGCAGTTTGTTCGGGAGAGGCAACACAGATACGCAGTATTTT.

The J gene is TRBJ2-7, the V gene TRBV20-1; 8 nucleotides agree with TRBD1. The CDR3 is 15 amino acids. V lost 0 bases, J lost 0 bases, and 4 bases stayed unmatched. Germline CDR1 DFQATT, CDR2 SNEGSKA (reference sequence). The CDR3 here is CSARDSGQGSYEQYF. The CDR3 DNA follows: TGCAGTGCTAGAGATTCAGGACAGGGCTCCTACGAGCAGTACTTC.

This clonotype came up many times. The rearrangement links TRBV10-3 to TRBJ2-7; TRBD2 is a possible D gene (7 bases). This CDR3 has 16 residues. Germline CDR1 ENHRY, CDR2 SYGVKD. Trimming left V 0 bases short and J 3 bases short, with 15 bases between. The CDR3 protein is CAISESTGGVGYEQYF. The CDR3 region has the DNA TGTGCCATCAGTGAGTCGACGGGGGGCGTAGGCTACGAGCAGTACTTC.

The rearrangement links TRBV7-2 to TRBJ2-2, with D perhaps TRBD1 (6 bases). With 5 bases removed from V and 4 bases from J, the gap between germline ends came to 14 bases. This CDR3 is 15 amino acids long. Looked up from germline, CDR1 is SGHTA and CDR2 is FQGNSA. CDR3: CASSPQGIPTGELFF. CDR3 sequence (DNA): TGTGCCAGCAGCCCTCAGGGGATTCCCACCGGGGAGCTGTTTTTT.

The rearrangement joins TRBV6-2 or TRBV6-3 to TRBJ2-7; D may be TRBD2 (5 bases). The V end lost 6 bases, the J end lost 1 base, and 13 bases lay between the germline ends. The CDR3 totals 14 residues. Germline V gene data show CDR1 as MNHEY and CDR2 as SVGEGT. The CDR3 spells CASRFYGNSYEQYF. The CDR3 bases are TGTGCCAGCAGATTTTACGGGAATTCCTACGAGCAGTACTTC.

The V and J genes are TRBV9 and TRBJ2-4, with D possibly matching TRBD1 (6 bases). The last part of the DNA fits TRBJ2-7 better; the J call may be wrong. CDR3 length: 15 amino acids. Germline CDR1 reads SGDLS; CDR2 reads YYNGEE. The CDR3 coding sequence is TGTGCCAGCAGCGTAGCCCAGGGGAGCGCCTACGAGCAGTACTTC. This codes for CASSVAQGSAYEQYF.

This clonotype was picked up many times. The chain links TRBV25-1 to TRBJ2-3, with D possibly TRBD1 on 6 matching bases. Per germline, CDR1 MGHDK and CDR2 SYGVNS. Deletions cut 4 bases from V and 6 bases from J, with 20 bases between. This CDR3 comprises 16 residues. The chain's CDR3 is CASSATGNMGWDTQYF. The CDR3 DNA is TGTGCCAGCAGTGCGACAGGAAATATGGGGTGGGATACGCAGTATTTT.

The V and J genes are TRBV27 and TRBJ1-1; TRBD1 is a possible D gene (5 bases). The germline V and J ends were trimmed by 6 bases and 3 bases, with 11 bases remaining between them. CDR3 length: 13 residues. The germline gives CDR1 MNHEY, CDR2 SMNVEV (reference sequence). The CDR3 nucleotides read TGTGCCAGCAGAAGAGCCAGGGACACTGAAGCTTTCTTT. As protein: CASRRARDTEAFF.

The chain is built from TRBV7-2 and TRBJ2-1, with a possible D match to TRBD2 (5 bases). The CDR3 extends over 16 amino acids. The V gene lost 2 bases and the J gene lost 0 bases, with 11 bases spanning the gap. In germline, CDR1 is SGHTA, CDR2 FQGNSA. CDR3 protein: CASSLRSGYSYNEQFF. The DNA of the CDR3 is TGTGCCAGCAGCTTACGAAGCGGTTACTCCTACAATGAGCAGTTCTTC.

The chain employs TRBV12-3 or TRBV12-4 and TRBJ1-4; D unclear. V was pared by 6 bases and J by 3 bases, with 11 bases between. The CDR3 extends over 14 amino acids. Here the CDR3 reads CASRSQLANEKLFF. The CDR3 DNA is TGTGCCAGCAGGTCACAGCTAGCTAATGAAAAACTGTTTTTT.

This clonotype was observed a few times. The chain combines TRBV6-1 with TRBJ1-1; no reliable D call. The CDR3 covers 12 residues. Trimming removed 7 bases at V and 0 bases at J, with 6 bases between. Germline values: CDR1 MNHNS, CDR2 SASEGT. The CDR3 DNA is TGTGCCAGCACAGAGCTGAACACTGAAGCTTTCTTT. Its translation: CASTELNTEAFF.